The rows below give T cell receptor beta chains drawn from one sample of a study of cytomegalovirus exposure and HLA in healthy donors. Method: immunoSEQ multiplex PCR; TCRdb's copy keeps in-frame clones and lacks some. In the table there are over 250,000 clones, about 66% of which are singletons. What was sequenced was PBMCs. The receptor source for this set is a female donor in good health and CMV-seronegative. Each CDR3 is given with its conserved first and last residue.

V gene	J gene	CDR3 protein
TRBV14	TRBJ2-7	CASSFLPGSFYEQYF
TRBV7-6	TRBJ2-3	CASSLGSSTDTQYF
TRBV15	TRBJ1-5	CATSSSFEPQHF
TRBV21-1	TRBJ1-2	CASSKTGGYGYTF
TRBV5-4	TRBJ2-2	CASSLPGSGTGELFF
TRBV7-8	TRBJ2-1	CASSLVHTSGSRTNEQFF
TRBV19	TRBJ1-4	CASRPKGTVMKKLFF
TRBV15	TRBJ2-5	CATGAGGPGETQYF
TRBV5-1	TRBJ1-5	CASSLDIHPNQPQHF
TRBV7-9	TRBJ1-1	CASSLNSVGFRGTEAFF
TRBV5-4	TRBJ2-7	CASSTQGFYEQYF
TRBV30	TRBJ2-3	CAWRIAGAPDTQYF
TRBV27	TRBJ2-6	CASSFWGPGANVLTF
TRBV4-1	TRBJ2-3	CASSLSPTRVAGDTDTQYF
TRBV27	TRBJ1-3	CASSLAGSSGNTIYF
TRBV29-1	TRBJ2-3	CSSRGGGGPDTQYF
TRBV6-5	TRBJ1-1	CASRPLLGGNTEAFF
TRBV19	TRBJ2-3	CASKRGWGADTQYF
TRBV9	TRBJ2-1	CASSVDTGGPREQFF
TRBV5-1	TRBJ1-2	CASSSGGNYGYTF
TRBV2	TRBJ1-6	CARMDRGPGSPLHF
TRBV27	NA	CASSFGGSRTYEQYF
TRBV18	TRBJ2-3	CASSKSPRRPTSSSDTQYF
TRBV7-9	TRBJ1-1	CASSLMPSGAAFF
TRBV6-5	TRBJ2-7	CASSPRAGWSEQYF
TRBV9	TRBJ2-3	CASSRSSGSRGTDTQYF
TRBV5-1	TRBJ1-1	CASSLAARDLEAFF
TRBV5-6	TRBJ2-3	CASSSLDGTDTQYF
TRBV7-6	TRBJ2-7	CASSQFPSGSYEQYF
TRBV4-1	TRBJ2-5	CASSQDPRGGQETQYF